The text below deals with one TCR beta chain. Its antigen is unknown. Qualities for individual bases were not recorded, and no much larger clone is one base off. The same CDR3 can be traced to other DNA sequences in this sample. The sample originates from a study of blood T cell repertoires in COVID-19 (dated by TCRdb to between 2020 and 2021). For the study in its entirety: The collaborator samples originated in the United States, Italy and Spain and spanned the acute and convalescent phases of COVID-19. The repertoires were released in a freely available public database intended as a resource for research on the immune response to SARS-CoV-2. Samples came from the ongoing ImmuneRACE study (first 160 participants) plus 1,254 subjects from 6 global collaborators. Where HLA class I and class II types were available, the types were taken from metadata supplied by the sample provider, not from assay-based typing. The sample metadata nearly always contained a de-identified subject ID, COVID-19 status, age in years and sex. The prospective study material was composed of cDNA or gDNA derived from T cells, B-cell-depleted T cells, or PBMCs. Deeply sampled blood TCRbeta repertoires from subjects exposed to, actively infected with, or recovered from COVID-19 were included in the dataset. Here is what the overall study found, with its caveats: The amount of clinical and demographic metadata varied by source and participant and was provided uncurated.

One collaborating source in Seattle enrolled patients while the patients were actively infected and followed the patients over time throughout the course of disease. The collaborating institutions used their own protocols to collect whole blood in K2EDTA tubes. For TCRbeta analysis, collaborators shipped samples in one of three forms: frozen whole blood, isolated PBMCs, or DNA extracted from either of those sample types. V is pared back by 2 bases and J by 3 bases, with 5 bases lying between the germline termini. The CDR1 and CDR2 encoded by the germline V gene are KGHSH and LQKENI. The cysteine opens and the phenylalanine closes a CDR3 of 13 amino acids. Just the 39-base CDR3 DNA is kept, in frame starting at base 1. The immunoSEQ Assay, a bias-controlled multiplex PCR, was used to amplify TCRbeta CDR3 regions from genomic DNA. The published analysis was carried out like this. The number of nucleated cells in each sample was estimated by amplification of reference gene primers within the assay. To quantify the absolute abundance of each unique TCRbeta CDR3 rearrangement, sequence reads were collapsed and filtered. Productive Simpson clonality was computed per sample as the square root of Simpson's diversity index over productive rearrangements. TCRdb retrieved this table from immuneACCESS and kept in-frame rearrangements only. Not all clones are present; in checked studies, unresolved V genes account for under half, and no reason is known for the remainder. From that table come the V and J calls and clone size; the DNA was used to work out D and trimming. Here the sample has about 230,000 clones; 65% to 90% occur a single time. The top ten clonotypes cover about 9.9% of the sample.

The sequence derives from a man aged 45-65 years with COVID-19, enrolled during active disease. The sequenced material came from peripheral blood. The V and J segments used are TRBV18 and TRBJ2-1; the D gene cannot be resolved reliably. The DNA reads as follows: TGTGCCAGCTCACCAACGGGCTACAATGAGCAGTTCTTC. This is translated as CASSPTGYNEQFF.